This T cell receptor (beta chain) was identified during a study of blood T cells in healthy people across ages. Study in general: About one barcoded beta molecule per two T cells was the capture yield of template switching.

This clonotype came up many times. The authors ran a second PCR of about 6 to 12 cycles using a sample-barcoded 5' primer and a J-beta primer mix. MiXCR, run by TCRdb on the 5' RACE reads, gives a single entry per CDR3 protein. The sample shows 700,000 or so distinct CDR3 sequences, 22% of them seen only once. In terms of origin and age, donors were healthy Caucasian individuals from Russia aged roughly 6 to 100. Each donor gave roughly 9.8 milliliters of peripheral blood. V gave up 9 bases and J gave up 5 bases, with 11 bases separating them. The length of the CDR3 is 13 residues. Germline CDR1 and CDR2: SEHNR and FQNEAQ (reference sequence).

The TCR comes from a man in his sixties or seventies in good health. Sequencing used blood. The chain couples TRBV7-9 to TRBJ2-6, with D unclear. CDR3 protein: CARQEARANVLTF. The CDR3 coding sequence is TGTGCCAGACAAGAGGCGAGGGCCAACGTCCTGACTTTC.